This T cell receptor beta chain comes out of a study of control samples from healthy donors and cancer patients. Assay used: immunoSEQ multiplex PCR; TCRdb lists only in-frame clones, some missing. Of some 120,000 clones listed, 85% to 90% are singletons. V shed 7 bases, J shed 8 bases, and the junction held 6 bases outside the gene matches. This CDR3 comprises 12 residues. Germline V CDR1 and CDR2: WSHSY, SAAADI. This TCR came from a woman in her seventies in good health. This chain links TRBV10-2 with TRBJ1-2; 8 bases align to TRBD1. The source material was blood. The CDR3 DNA sequence: TGCGCCAGCAACCGGGACAGGCAAGGCTACACCTTC. Its translation: CASNRDRQGYTF.